This TCR beta chain comes out of a study of regulatory T cells in long-lasting Graves disease. TCR beta libraries were built with iRepertoire HTBI primers and Arm-PCR of CDR3 regions. TCRdb re-called the multiplex PCR reads through MiXCR, storing one row per CDR3 protein. The sample holds about 470,000 distinct CDR3 sequences, about 22% seen once. After removal of 0 bases from V and 5 bases from J, the junction contained 3 bases not matched to a gene. The germline V gene encodes CDR1 SGDLS and CDR2 YYNGEE. There are 15 residues in the CDR3. Time point indicated: persistent/refractory GD, antithyroid drugs over 5 years with positive TRAb. Construction of the TCR library relied on RNA isolated from PBMCs. Study outcomes and limitations: Favored gene segments in persistent disease were TRBV28, TRBJ1-2 and TRBJ2-5.

Notes on this clonotype: The target antigen is unknown.

The V and J genes are TRBV9 and TRBJ2-2, with 8 bases fitting TRBD1. The material sequenced was peripheral blood mononuclear cells (PBMCs), taken when the disease was refractory, from a patient treated with antithyroid drugs. This clonotype was obtained from a female donor with Graves disease. The CDR3 here is CASSVGTGITGELFF. DNA for the CDR3: TGTGCCAGCAGCGTAGGGACAGGGATAACCGGGGAGCTGTTTTTT.